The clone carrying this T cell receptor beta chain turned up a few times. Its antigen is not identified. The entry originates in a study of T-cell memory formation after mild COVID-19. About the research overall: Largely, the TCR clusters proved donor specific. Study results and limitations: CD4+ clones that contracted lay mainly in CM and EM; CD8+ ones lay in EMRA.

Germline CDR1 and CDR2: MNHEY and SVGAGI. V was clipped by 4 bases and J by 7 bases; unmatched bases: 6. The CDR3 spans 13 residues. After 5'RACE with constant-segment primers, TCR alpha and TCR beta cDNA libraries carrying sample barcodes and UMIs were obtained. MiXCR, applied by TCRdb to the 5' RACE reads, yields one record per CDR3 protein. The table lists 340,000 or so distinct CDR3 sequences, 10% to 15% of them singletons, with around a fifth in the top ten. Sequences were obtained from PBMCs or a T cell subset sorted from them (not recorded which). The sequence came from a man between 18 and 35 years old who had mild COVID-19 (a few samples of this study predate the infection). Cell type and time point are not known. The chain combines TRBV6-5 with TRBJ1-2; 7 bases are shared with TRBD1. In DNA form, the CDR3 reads TGTGCCAGCAGTTTGTCCGGGGACAGTGGCTACACCTTC. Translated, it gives CASSLSGDSGYTF.